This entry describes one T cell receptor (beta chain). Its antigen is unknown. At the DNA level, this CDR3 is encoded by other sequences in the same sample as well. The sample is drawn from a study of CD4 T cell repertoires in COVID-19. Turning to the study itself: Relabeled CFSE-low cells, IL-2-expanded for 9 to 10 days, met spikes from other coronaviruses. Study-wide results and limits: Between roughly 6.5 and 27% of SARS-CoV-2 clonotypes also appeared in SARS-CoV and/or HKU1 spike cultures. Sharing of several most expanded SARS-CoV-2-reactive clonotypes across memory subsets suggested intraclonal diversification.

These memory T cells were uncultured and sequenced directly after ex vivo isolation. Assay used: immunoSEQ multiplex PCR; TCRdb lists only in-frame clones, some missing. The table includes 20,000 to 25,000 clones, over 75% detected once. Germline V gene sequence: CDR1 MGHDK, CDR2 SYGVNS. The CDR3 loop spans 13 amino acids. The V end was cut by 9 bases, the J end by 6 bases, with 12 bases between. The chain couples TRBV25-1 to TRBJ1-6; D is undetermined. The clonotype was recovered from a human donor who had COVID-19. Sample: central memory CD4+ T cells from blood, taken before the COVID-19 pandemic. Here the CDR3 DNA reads TGTGCCAGTCAACGGGGTGGTAATTCACCCCTCCACTTT. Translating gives CASQRGGNSPLHF.